This TCR beta chain was recorded in a study of blood T cell repertoires in COVID-19. Study as a whole: The United States, Italy and Spain supplied acute and convalescent COVID-19 samples. In each case, the material was cDNA or gDNA derived from T cells, B-cell-depleted T cells, or PBMCs.

Source study methods: Reference gene primer amplification gave nucleated cell count estimates. Produced via immunoSEQ multiplex PCR; TCRdb's table is partial and in-frame only. V, J and clone size were drawn from that table, and D and trimming were deduced from the DNA. The table lists 190,000 or so clones, more than 70% of them singletons. This sequence originates from a man between 45 and 60 years old with active or convalescent COVID-19. Sequencing was performed on peripheral blood.

The DNA of the CDR3 is TGTGCCACCAGTGGTAGTGCGAGCGGGAGGGGTTGGGTTGAGCAGTTCTTC. Protein: CATSGSASGRGWVEQFF. The chain couples TRBV24-1 to TRBJ2-1, with 10 bases aligning to TRBD2. CDR1 is KGHDR and CDR2 is SFDVKD in the germline V gene. The trim removed 5 bases at V and 9 bases at J, leaving 15 bases unmatched. The length of the CDR3 is 17 residues.